This TCR beta chain was found in a study of CD8+CD57+ T cells in acquired aplastic anemia. Study information: Mean yield of DNA from sorted CD4+ and CD8+ cells was approximately 3 ug. General study points: Patients and controls had in common twenty-nine CD8+ CDR3 sequences. Patients versus controls showed no significant CD8+ Simpson's diversity difference.

CDR1 and CDR2 from the germline V gene are MNHEY and SVGAGI. The CDR3 length is 14 residues. V lost 6 bases to trimming and J lost 3 bases, with 15 bases between them. This clonotype was detected ten times or more. Its specificity is unknown. CDR3 and TCR beta VDJ profiling relied on a genomic DNA template. TCRdb reanalysed the reads using MiXCR and keeps one entry per CDR3 protein. This sample yields around 250,000 distinct CDR3 sequences, of which 55% to 60% are seen a single time; roughly 8% belongs to the top ten. This chain uses TRBV6-5 with TRBJ2-7; D is tentatively TRBD1 or TRBD2 (5 bases each). The sequenced material came from sorted CD4+, CD8+, or CD8+CD57+ T cells (not recorded which) from PBMCs. This clonotype originated in a human donor with severe aplastic anemia or a healthy control (not recorded which). Here the CDR3 reads CASRPGTLLYEQYF. The CDR3 DNA reads as TGTGCCAGCAGACCCGGGACGCTTCTCTACGAGCAGTACTTC.